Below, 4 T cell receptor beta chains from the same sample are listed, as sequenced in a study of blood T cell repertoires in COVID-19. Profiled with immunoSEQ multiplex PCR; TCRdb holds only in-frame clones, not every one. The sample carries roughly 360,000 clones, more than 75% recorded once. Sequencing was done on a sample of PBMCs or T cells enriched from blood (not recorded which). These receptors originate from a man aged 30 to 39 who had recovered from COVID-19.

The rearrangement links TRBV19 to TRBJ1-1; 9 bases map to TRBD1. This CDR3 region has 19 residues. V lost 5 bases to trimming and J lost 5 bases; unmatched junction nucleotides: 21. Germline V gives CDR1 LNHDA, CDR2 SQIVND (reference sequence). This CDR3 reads CASSPTTGTGMSQWTEAFF. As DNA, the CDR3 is TGTGCCAGTAGTCCCACTACCGGGACAGGGATGTCCCAATGGACTGAAGCTTTCTTT.

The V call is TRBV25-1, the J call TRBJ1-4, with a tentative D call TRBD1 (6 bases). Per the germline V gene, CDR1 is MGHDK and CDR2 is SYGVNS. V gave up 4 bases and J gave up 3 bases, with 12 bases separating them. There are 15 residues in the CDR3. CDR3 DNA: TGTGCCAGCAGTGTGTTGGACAGCCCTAATGAAAAACTGTTTTTT. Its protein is CASSVLDSPNEKLFF.

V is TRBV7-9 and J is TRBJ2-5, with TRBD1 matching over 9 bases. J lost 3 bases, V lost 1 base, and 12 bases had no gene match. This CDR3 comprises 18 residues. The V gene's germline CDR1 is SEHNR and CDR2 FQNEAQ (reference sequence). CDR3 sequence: CASSLETLRDRDKETQYF. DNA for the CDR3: TGTGCCAGCAGCTTAGAAACTCTGCGGGACAGGGATAAAGAGACCCAGTACTTC.

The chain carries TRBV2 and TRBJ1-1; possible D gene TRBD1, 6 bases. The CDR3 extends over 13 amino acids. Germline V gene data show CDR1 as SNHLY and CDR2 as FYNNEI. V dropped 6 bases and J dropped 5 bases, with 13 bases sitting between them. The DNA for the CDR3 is TGTGCCAGCAGACAACAGGGATGGACTGAAGCTTTCTTT. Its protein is CASRQQGWTEAFF.